Given below is one TCR beta chain in context. Original methodology: Filtering differed, since immunoSEQ gave only junction sequences and no quality scores. Measured with immunoSEQ multiplex PCR; TCRdb has only the in-frame clones, and not every one. For V, J and clone size, that table is used; D and trimming come from the DNA. The sample lists 1 million to 1.3 million clones, around three quarters occurring once. This entry is derived from a study of shared clonotypes between healthy human individuals. Sequencing was carried out using memory CD4+ T cells from PBMCs. Indicated subset: CD45RA-negative fraction. The TCR comes from a man aged 18-30 years in good health. Some clones in this sample may be carry-over from other donors' samples.

CDR3 amino acids: CASSLNPQWKYF. The CDR3 DNA follows: TGTGCCAGCAGTTTAAATCCACAATGGAAGTATTTT. This rearrangement joins TRBV28 to TRBJ2-3, with D unresolved. The CDR3 totals 12 residues. Germline loops: CDR1 MDHEN, CDR2 SYDVKM. With 2 bases removed from V and 13 bases from J, the gap between germline ends came to 13 bases.